This T cell receptor beta chain comes out of a study of blood T cell repertoires in COVID-19. The wider study: The origin of the acute and convalescent COVID-19 samples was the United States, Italy and Spain. T cells, B-cell-depleted T cells, or PBMCs provided the cDNA or gDNA that served as material.

This clone was seen a single time. As handled by the study authors: Nucleated cell number was recorded as an estimate derived from reference gene primer amplification. Libraries were prepared by immunoSEQ multiplex PCR; TCRdb keeps only in-frame clonotypes and omits some of them. D and trimming come from the DNA, and the V and J calls and clone size come from that table. The table records about 74,000 clones, approximately 80% of them present only once. The CDR3 loop spans 13 amino acids. The germline V gene encodes CDR1 LGHNA and CDR2 YNFKEQ. V dropped 1 base and J dropped 3 bases, with 6 bases sitting between them.

This TCR derives from a man aged 80 or over with acute or convalescent COVID-19. Sequences were obtained from peripheral blood. J is TRBJ2-5 and V is TRBV4-2; D ambiguous. Here the CDR3 DNA reads TGTGCCAGCAGCCAAGCTCGAGAAGAGACCCAGTACTTC. Its translation: CASSQAREETQYF.